The rows below give T cell receptor beta chains drawn from one sample of a study of cytomegalovirus exposure and HLA in healthy donors. Using immunoSEQ multiplex PCR, the repertoire was profiled, and TCRdb retains in-frame clones only, with some absent. The sample has approximately 160,000 clones, roughly 72% seen once. Sequenced input: PBMCs. The source of these receptors is a man aged 35 to 55 in good health and CMV-seronegative. Each CDR3 is given with its conserved first and last residue. A D gene is named only where the DNA matches it firmly.

v_call,j_call,d_call,cdr3_nt,cdr3_aa
TRBV7-9,TRBJ2-1,-,TGTGCCAGCAGCTTAATGGGAGCCTACAATGAGCAGTTCTTC,CASSLMGAYNEQFF
TRBV9,TRBJ2-3,-,TGTGCCAGCAGCGTAGATGGACAAGGCACAGATACGCAGTATTTT,CASSVDGQGTDTQYF
TRBV5-1,TRBJ2-7,-,TGCGCCAGCAGCTCCAATTCGGACAGTTACGAGCAGTACTTC,CASSSNSDSYEQYF
TRBV28,TRBJ2-5,TRBD1,TGTGCCAGCAGTAGACAGGGGATCGCAGAGACCCAGTACTTC,CASSRQGIAETQYF
TRBV2,TRBJ1-4,-,TGTGCCAGTCTACAGGGAATTCCTTCGGGAAAACTGTTTTTT,CASLQGIPSGKLFF
TRBV6-1,TRBJ2-1,-,TGTGCCAGCAGTGAAATGTCAGGGGCAGGGGGGAATGAGCAGTTCTTC,CASSEMSGAGGNEQFF
TRBV28,TRBJ2-7,TRBD1,TGTGCCAGCAGTCGACCGGGACAGCAATCCTACGAGCAGTACTTC,CASSRPGQQSYEQYF
TRBV30,TRBJ1-4,TRBD1,TGTGCCTGGAGGGGGCCAGGACAGGGGGGCCGTTATAGTGAAAAACTGTTTTTT,CAWRGPGQGGRYSEKLFF
TRBV21-1,TRBJ2-7,-,TGTGCCAGCACCCCGGGGACAGGGGATGACGGCGGGTACGAGCAGTACTTC,CASTPGTGDDGGYEQYF
TRBV6-5,TRBJ2-2,-,TGTGCCAGCAGTTACGGGGCTGGAAACACCGGGGAGCTGTTTTTT,CASSYGAGNTGELFF
TRBV19,TRBJ1-2,-,TGTGCCAGTAGTTTGAGAGGAGGAGCTAACTATGGCTACACCTTC,CASSLRGGANYGYTF